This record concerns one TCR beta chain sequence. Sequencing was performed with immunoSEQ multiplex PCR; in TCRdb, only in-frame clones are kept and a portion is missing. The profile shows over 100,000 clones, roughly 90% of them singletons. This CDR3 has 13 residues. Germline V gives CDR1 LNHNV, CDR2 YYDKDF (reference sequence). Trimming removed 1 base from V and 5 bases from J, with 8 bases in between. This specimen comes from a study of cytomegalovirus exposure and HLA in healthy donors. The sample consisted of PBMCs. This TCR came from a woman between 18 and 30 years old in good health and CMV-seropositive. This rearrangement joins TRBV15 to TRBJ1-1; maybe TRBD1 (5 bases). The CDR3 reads CATSRGRGTEAFF. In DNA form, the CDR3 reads TGTGCCACCAGCAGAGGGAGGGGAACTGAAGCTTTCTTT.